This T cell receptor (beta chain) was recorded in a study of OX40 agonist ivuxolimab in advanced cancers. Study-wide context: Partial responses were achieved by three patients, of whom one had hepatocellular carcinoma and two had cutaneous melanoma. Whole-study findings and limits: CD8+ T cells showed, on average, more clonal expansion than CD4+ cells. Clonal expansion in partial responders at 0.1-3.0 mg/kg ranked among the lowest.

Libraries were prepared by immunoSEQ multiplex PCR; TCRdb keeps only in-frame clonotypes and omits some of them. The table has almost 80,000 clones, approximately 84% seen once. On this clone itself: What it binds is not known.

Trimming removed 6 bases from V and 2 bases from J; junction bases left unmatched: 6. Per the germline V gene, CDR1 is LNHNV and CDR2 is YYDKDF (reference sequence). The CDR3 runs to 15 residues. The sequencing used CD4+ or CD8+ T cells sorted from blood, collected in a trial of the OX40 agonist ivuxolimab. The chain has TRBV15 and TRBJ2-5, with 10 nucleotides matching TRBD2. The sequence derives from an adult with an advanced solid tumor such as melanoma, head and neck, liver or kidney cancer. The CDR3 here is CATRSGLAEQETQYF. The DNA of the CDR3 is TGTGCCACCAGAAGCGGACTAGCGGAGCAAGAGACCCAGTACTTC.